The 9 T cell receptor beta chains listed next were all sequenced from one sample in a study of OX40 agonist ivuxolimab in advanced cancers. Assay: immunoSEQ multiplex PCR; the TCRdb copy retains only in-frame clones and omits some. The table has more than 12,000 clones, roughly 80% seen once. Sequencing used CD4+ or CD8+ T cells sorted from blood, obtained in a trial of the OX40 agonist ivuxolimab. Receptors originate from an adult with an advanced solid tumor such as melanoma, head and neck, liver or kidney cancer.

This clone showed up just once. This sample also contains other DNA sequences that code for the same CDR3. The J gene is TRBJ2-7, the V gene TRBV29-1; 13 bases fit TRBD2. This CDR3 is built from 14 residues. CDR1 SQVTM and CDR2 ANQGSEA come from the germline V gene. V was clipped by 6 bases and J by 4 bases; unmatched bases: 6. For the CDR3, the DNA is TGCAGCGTCGAGGGACTAGCGGGACCATACGAGCAGTACTTC. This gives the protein CSVEGLAGPYEQYF.

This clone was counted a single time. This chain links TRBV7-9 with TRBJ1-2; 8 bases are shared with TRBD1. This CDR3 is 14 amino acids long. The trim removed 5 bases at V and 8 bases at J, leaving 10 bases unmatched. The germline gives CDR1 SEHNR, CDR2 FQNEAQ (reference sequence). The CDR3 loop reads CASSPTTGDPGYTF. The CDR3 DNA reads TGTGCCAGCAGCCCAACGACAGGGGATCCCGGCTACACCTTC.

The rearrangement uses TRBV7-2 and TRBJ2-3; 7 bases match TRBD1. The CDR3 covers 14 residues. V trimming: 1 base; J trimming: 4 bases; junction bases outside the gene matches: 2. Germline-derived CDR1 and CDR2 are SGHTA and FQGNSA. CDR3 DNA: TGTGCCAGCAGCTTAGATACAGGGGCAGATACGCAGTATTTT. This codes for CASSLDTGADTQYF.

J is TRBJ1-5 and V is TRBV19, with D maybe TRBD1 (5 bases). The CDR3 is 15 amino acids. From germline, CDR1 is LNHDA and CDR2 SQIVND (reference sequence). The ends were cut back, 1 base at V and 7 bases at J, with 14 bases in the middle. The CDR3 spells CASSIASWGVQPQHF. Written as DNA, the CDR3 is TGTGCCAGTAGTATAGCCTCCTGGGGGGTCCAGCCCCAGCATTTT.

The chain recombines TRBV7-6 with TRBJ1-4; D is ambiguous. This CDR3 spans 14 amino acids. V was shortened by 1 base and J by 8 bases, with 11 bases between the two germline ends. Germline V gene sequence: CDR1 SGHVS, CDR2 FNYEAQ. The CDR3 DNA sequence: TGTGCCAGCAGCTTAGTCCCCTGGGAGGAAAAACTGTTTTTT. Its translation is CASSLVPWEEKLFF.

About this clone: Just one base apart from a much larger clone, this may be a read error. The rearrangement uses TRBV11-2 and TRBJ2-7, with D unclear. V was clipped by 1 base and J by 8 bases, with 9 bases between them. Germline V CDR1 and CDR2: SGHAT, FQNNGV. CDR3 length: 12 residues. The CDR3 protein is CASSLGKVKQYF. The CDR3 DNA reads TGTGCCAGCAGCTTAGGCAAGGTAAAGCAGTACTTC.

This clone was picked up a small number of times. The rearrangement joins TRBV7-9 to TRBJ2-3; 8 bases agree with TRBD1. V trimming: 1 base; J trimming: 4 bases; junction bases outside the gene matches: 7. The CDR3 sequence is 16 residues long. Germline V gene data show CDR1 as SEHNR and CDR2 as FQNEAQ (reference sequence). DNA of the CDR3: TGTGCCAGCAGCTTAGTAGGACAGGGAGGCGCAGATACGCAGTATTTT. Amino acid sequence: CASSLVGQGGADTQYF.

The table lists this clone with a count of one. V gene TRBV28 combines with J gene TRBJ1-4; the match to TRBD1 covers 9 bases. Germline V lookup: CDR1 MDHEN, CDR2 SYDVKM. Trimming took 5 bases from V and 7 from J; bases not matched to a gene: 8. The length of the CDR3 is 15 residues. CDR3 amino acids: CASSAYRGRPEKLFF. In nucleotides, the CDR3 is TGTGCCAGCAGTGCTTACAGGGGGCGCCCTGAAAAACTGTTTTTT.

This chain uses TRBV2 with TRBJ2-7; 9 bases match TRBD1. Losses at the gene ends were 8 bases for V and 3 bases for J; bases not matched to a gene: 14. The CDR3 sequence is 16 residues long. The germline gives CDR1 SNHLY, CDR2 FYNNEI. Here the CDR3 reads CASFRDRERLDYEQYF. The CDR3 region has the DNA TGTGCCAGCTTCCGGGACAGGGAGAGGTTGGACTACGAGCAGTACTTC.